Detailed here is one T cell receptor (beta chain). The table lists this clone with a few counts. Its antigen has not been determined. The sample holds no much larger clone one base away, and base qualities are not on file. At the DNA level, this CDR3 is encoded by other sequences in the same sample as well. The library was built by means of the immunoSEQ multiplex PCR assay. For the multiplex PCR, a mixture combining 60 forward primers for TCR Vbeta segments and 13 reverse primers for TCR Jbeta segments was used. A multiplex PCR assay on genomic DNA amplified the CDR3 region of rearranged TCR beta genes. Amplified TCR beta libraries were sequenced as 87-base-pair reads on the Illumina HiSeq System. As for the authors' bioinformatics: In a later analysis, tens of millions of unique TCR beta chains were counted across the roughly 610 repertoires, and roughly 11 million of these chains were shared by at least two donors. To remove PCR and sequencing errors, raw reads were error-corrected and collapsed into unique sequences using a nearest-neighbor algorithm that merged closely related sequences. V, D and J gene segments were assigned by aligning CDR3 sequences to IMGT reference sequences. For a sequence to be retained, a match of at least six nucleotides to both a V gene segment and a J gene segment was required. A rearrangement counted as productive if the CDR3 had no stop codons and remained in frame with V and J, and every other rearrangement counted as non-productive. Following IMGT convention, CDR3 was defined as the stretch from the second conserved V-encoded cysteine to the conserved J-encoded phenylalanine. Sequences without an unambiguous match to a single V gene segment were excluded from the earlier analysis of over 500 of the donors. In an earlier analysis of 450 to 700 of the donors, V segments were called functional above 56.7% productive rearrangements and were called segregating when the between-donor standard deviation exceeded 5%. To diagnose cytomegalovirus status from the catalog of TCR beta chain sequences, a statistical classification framework was built. In a later analysis, TCR nucleotide sequences were compared against IMGT/GENE-DB human TR gene sequences so that V and J genes could be assigned. In a later analysis, CDR3 sequences and most-parsimonious VDJ recombination scenarios were assigned using the TCRdist pipeline. In a later analysis, each TCR beta chain was defined by its CDR3 amino acid sequence together with its V-gene family, and reads without a unique V-gene family were excluded. To address suspected cross-contamination and a sequencing artifact, a later analysis removed several hundred highly shared, low-generation-probability nucleotide sequences. A later analysis calculated a clonal expansion index for each public chain from normalized within-repertoire ranks of inferred template counts. In a later analysis, generation probabilities were computed with a VDJ recombination model fitted to out-of-frame rearrangements, and the resulting probabilities were checked against IGoR. Hypergeometric tests were used in a later analysis to score TCR-TCR, TCR-HLA and TCR-CMV co-occurrence, with a repertoire-size bias correction applied to the TCR pairs. False discovery rates were estimated in a later analysis by permuting HLA or CMV assignments 20 times. In a later analysis, co-occurring TCRs were grouped using DBSCAN, with TCRdist sequence similarity added in when clustering inside HLA-allele-positive subsets. Repertoires with fewer than 30,000 or more than 120,000 public chains, plus five repertoires with anomalous nucleotide sharing, were excluded from co-occurrence clustering. The source is immuneACCESS, and TCRdb retained only in-frame sequences with V and J called. Part of the clones is not carried over; for the studies checked, unresolved V genes explain less than half of this, and the remainder is unexplained. That table supplies the V and J calls and clone size; D and trimming were determined from the DNA. The sample has about 190,000 clones on record, roughly 80% of them singletons. Approximately 1.5% of the sample belongs to the ten largest clones.

This sample is drawn from a study of cytomegalovirus exposure and HLA in healthy donors (dated 2017 in TCRdb). As for the study more broadly: According to an earlier analysis of a few hundred of the donors, 200 million or so T cells yielded over 90 million unique TCR beta sequences and 250 to 350 Gb of sequence data. An earlier analysis of roughly 580 of the donors used high-throughput TCR beta sequencing to judge whether each TCR beta V gene segment behaved as functional or pseudogenic. The study aimed to test whether cataloging public T cell receptors could reveal signatures of past pathogen exposure. Typing coverage differed by locus: A, B, C, DRB1 and DQB1 were typed in roughly 620-630 donors, DQA1 in 522, DPA1 in over 600, and DPB1 in roughly 450. Using immunosequencing, the study profiled T cell repertoires from around 670 subjects and related those repertoires to cytomegalovirus serostatus. To predict cytomegalovirus infection status, the study combined high-throughput TCR immunosequencing, statistical association of individual TCRs with disease status, and machine learning. Among the roughly 410 genotyped donors, under 90% belonged to the genetic ancestry cluster associated with self-reported Caucasian donors. HLA typing included class I and class II loci at four-digit resolution. Donor age, sex, ethnicity and CMV serostatus were compiled together with the repertoire data. Among about 360 genotyped donors of the cohort, an average of around 240,000 unique TCR beta nucleotide sequences were sequenced per donor, 15% to 20% of them non-productive. Rather than drawing on any new phenotypic data, the later analysis identified candidate immune exposures from TCR beta sequences and the way those sequences occurred across donors. In addition to the first cohort of roughly 670 subjects, a separate validation cohort of 120 different subjects was used. A handful of DR-DQ haplotypes were handled as single units for association and clustering because linkage in the cohort was strong. A later genetic analysis used genome-wide SNP genotypes for about 60% of the roughly 700 donors, treating that subset as a discovery cohort. About 320 gigabases of sequencing data and around 87 million unique TCR sequences were included in an early release covering roughly 600 HLA-typed donors. All discovery cohort repertoires had been generated using a single sequencing platform. To study patterns of TCR occurrence, a later analysis re-analyzed previously published TCR beta repertoires from around 670 donors and added high-resolution HLA genotyping.

The cohort comprised around 700 healthy bone marrow donors. At the time of sampling, every cohort member was nominally healthy, though immune exposures that went unrecorded were likely present. The donor tested CMV seronegative, placing the donor among the 300 to 450 seronegative members of the cohort. Every donor gave a peripheral blood sample, and the peripheral blood mononuclear cells from that sample were used for TCR beta sequencing. Genomic DNA was extracted from the blood cell samples with the Qiagen DNeasy Blood Extraction Kit. The investigation overall reported the following: Because counts were too low, around 17 rarely observed V segments, including chromosome 9 orphons, were left out of the earlier analysis of 587 of the donors. Three of the identified cytomegalovirus-associated TCR beta chains were confirmed in vitro to be specific for cytomegalovirus antigens. In both the original and validation cohorts, the classifier was reported to diagnose cytomegalovirus status with high specificity and sensitivity. According to a later genetic analysis, donors in an Asian-associated ancestry cluster had fewer N-insertions in productive TCRs than the roughly 670-donor mean. A further reported finding was that TCR beta sequences accurately predicted the HLA-A and HLA-B alleles for most subjects in the first cohort. A cluster of highly shared sequence variants was judged likely to represent a technical artifact of the sequencing pipeline. A later analysis found that TCR association rates varied across HLA loci, with DRB1 alleles showing the most associated TCRs and HLA-C alleles the fewest. When HLA alleles, especially DR and DQ, strongly co-occurred, attributing TCR associations to individual alleles was difficult. In a later analysis, HLA-associated TCR beta chains showed more clonal expansion and lower generation probabilities than non-associated chains that were equally common. Broadly in line with IMGT annotations, most TCR beta V segments showed up in productive rearrangements about 87% or about 30% of the time in an earlier analysis of several hundred of the donors. CMV serostatus was the only immune exposure information available for the cohort. Because the 87-base-pair reads could not distinguish some IMGT-functional V segments, including TRBV6-2 and TRBV6-3, those segments were excluded. Across donors, most TCR sequences were observed very rarely, whereas some public TCRs were present in many individuals. Correlated functional status among segregating V segments might be attributable to linkage disequilibrium, but an unknown experimental factor could not be ruled out. The study listed approximately 160 TCR beta chains as associated with cytomegalovirus. A later analysis associated roughly 17,000 TCR beta sequences with specific HLA alleles at a false discovery rate of 0.05. The presence/absence analyses assumed that sequencing depth was roughly uniform across donors, and that assumption may not be true. Only TCR beta chains were sequenced in this cohort, and the absence of alpha or paired-chain data limited detectable features. Several of the top co-occurrence clusters appeared to be linked to parvovirus B19, influenza, CMV and Epstein-Barr virus, according to a later analysis. Because HLA typing was unavailable for some donors at each locus, only the typed subset was used in association tests. The authors suggested that the approach could potentially be extended to other disease states and immunological phenotypes. A later genetic analysis associated a missense DCLRE1C variant with V-gene and J-gene trimming of TCR beta chains, and an independent cohort replicated the association. According to a later analysis, most CMV-associated TCR beta chains appeared to be HLA-restricted, and the HLA associations seemed to be driven largely by CMV exposure.

Via the germline V gene, CDR1 is SGHRS and CDR2 YFSETQ. Germline trimming: 4 bases from V, 6 bases from J; junction bases outside gene matches: 5. The CDR3 contains 16 residues, cysteine and phenylalanine counted. The kept DNA is CDR3 alone, 48 bases in frame from the first base. This clonotype was obtained from a woman under 30 in good health and CMV-seronegative. Recombination connected TRBV5-1 to TRBJ1-6, and 12 junctional nucleotides match TRBD1. Source material: PBMCs. The CDR3 protein: CASSQGQGALNSPLHF. The sequenced DNA is TGCGCCAGCAGCCAGGGACAGGGGGCGCTTAATTCACCCCTCCACTTT.